This T cell receptor beta chain was identified during a study of vaccination and CD4 T cells after COVID-19 (dated by TCRdb to between 2022 and 2023). Background for the entire study: SARS-CoV-2 positivity had been established in the convalescent patients by nasal swab PCR, and mild disease was recorded in under ten of these patients and severe disease in one. The convalescent cohort comprised six males and four females, including two Hispanic individuals, seven Caucasians, two Asians and one multiracial person. Two doses of either the Pfizer-BioNTech BNT162b2 vaccine (n=8) or the Moderna mRNA-1273 vaccine (n=2) were administered to participants. Post-COVID blood samples from convalescent patients were collected a median of approximately 93 days after diagnosis, with a range of 35 to 161 days. Post-vaccine blood samples were obtained a median of approximately 74 days after the second vaccine dose, with a range of about 12 to 241 days. Overlapping spike peptide pools from SARS-CoV-2 and from the common cold coronaviruses HCoV-NL63, HCoV-OC43 and HCoV-229E were used as culture stimuli. As controls, cultures received a CEFX viral epitope pool (the positive control), an HIV-1 Nef peptide pool (the negative control), or no peptide at all. The spike-specific CD4+ TCR repertoire was compared before and after mRNA vaccination in over nine COVID-19 convalescent patients and a few infection-naive healthy vaccine recipients. Paper-wide results and their limitations: Relatively few convalescent patients were included in the study, and early timepoints after natural infection were not analyzed. Of the vaccine-specific clones found in convalescent patients, nearly all (304 of 307) were mono-reactive for SARS-CoV-2 spike instead of being cross-reactive with common cold coronaviruses. The median number of SARS-CoV-2-reactive clonotypes rose from around 21 after infection to 38 after vaccination, but the change was not significant. In convalescent patients, a median approximately 86% of post-vaccine SARS-CoV-2-reactive clones were detected only after vaccination, and vaccine-specific priming was suggested by this finding.

Only a few counts were recorded for this clonotype. Its antigen is unknown. Base quality data are lacking; no much larger clone is found one base away. The CDR3, cysteine through phenylalanine, is 18 amino acids long. The kept DNA is CDR3 alone, 54 bases in frame from the first base. V and J are trimmed by 1 base and 3 bases, and the gene matches miss 6 bases of the junction. From the germline V gene, CDR1 is LGHNA and CDR2 is YSLEER. Library construction relied on PCR. At the Johns Hopkins FTIC core, DNA from the cultured CD4+ T cells underwent TCR sequencing with the Oncomine TCR Beta short-read assay. Genomic DNA was extracted from the cultured CD4+ T cells with the QIAamp micro DNA kit. Oncomine TCR Beta libraries from cultured CD4+ T cells were pooled with unique dual indexes and sequenced on an Illumina iSeq 100. In the source study's methods: Non-productive sequences were removed, and CDR3s not starting with C, not ending with F or W, or shorter than 7 amino acids were discarded. The MANAFEST web application identified antigen-specific clonotypes by comparing peptide-stimulated wells against reference wells and other culture wells. To be called positive, a clone needed an FDR below 0.05, an odds ratio above 5, and a productive frequency above 0.1% in at least two of three replicate wells. A clonotype was classed as cross-reactive if the clonotype showed significant expansion both in SARS-CoV-2 spike wells and in at least one common cold coronavirus spike condition. CDR3 homology was assessed with Levenshtein distances (stringdist) and unrooted phylogenetic trees (ape) in R version 3.6.1. The raw public data were reprocessed by TCRdb itself: fastp quality trimming at Q25, MiXCR clonotype calling, in-frame beta chains only. Here each entry gathers all rows of one CDR3 protein and keeps the most common genes and DNA. The V and J calls and clone size are TCRdb's, not the authors'. Recorded for this sample are around 5,200 distinct CDR3 sequences; over 35% of them occurred a single time. The ten largest clones capture 30% to 35% of the sample.

Sample treatment or condition, as interpreted from the label and publication: roughly 10-day PBMC culture with coronavirus spike peptide pools or control peptides (ViraFEST assay). The ViraFEST assay was used in the study, in which antigen-specific T cells were expanded with peptide pools and expanded clonotypes were subsequently identified by TCR sequencing. The convalescent patients' positive SARS-CoV-2 PCR tests were from March to December 2020, which was before the Alpha, Beta and Delta variants emerged in the United States. Over 1.5 million PBMCs per well were cultured in IMDM with approximately 5.2% human AB serum and approximately 10 IU/ml IL-2, plus 10 ug/ml peptide pools. Half of the culture medium was replaced with fresh IL-2-containing medium on days 3 and 7. After around 11 days of culture, CD4+ T cells were isolated by negative selection with the EasySep CD4+ T cell isolation kit. PBMCs were separated from whole blood using Ficoll-Paque Plus gradient centrifugation and then either used fresh or cryopreserved at -140C. In general, triplicate wells were set up for every culture condition.

This receptor chain uses TRBV4-3 and TRBJ2-2, and 12 junction bases match TRBD2. This clonotype originated in a human donor who had recovered from COVID-19. The sequencing sample was made of CD4+ T cells from blood, cultured in vitro. The CDR3 in this case is CASSQGLAGVRDTGELFF. The nucleotide sequence is TGCGCCAGCAGCCAAGGACTAGCGGGAGTTCGTGACACCGGGGAGCTGTTTTTT.